The 8 T cell receptor beta chains in this list originate from one sample, sequenced in a study of blood T cell repertoires in COVID-19. Using immunoSEQ multiplex PCR, the repertoire was profiled, and TCRdb retains in-frame clones only, with some absent. The table includes 250,000 to 300,000 clones, under 90% detected once. Sequencing used PBMCs or T cells enriched from blood (not recorded which). The receptors come from a man in his late teens or twenties who had recovered from COVID-19.

The V and J genes are TRBV5-1 and TRBJ2-1, with TRBD2 identical over 10 bases. With V trimmed by 1 base and J by 9 bases, 7 bases remained unmatched. Germline loops: CDR1 SGHRS, CDR2 YFSETQ. The CDR3 length is 15 residues. CDR3 bases: TGCGCCAGCAGCTTGCCTAGCGGGAGAGGCAGTGAGCAGTTCTTC. It codes for CASSLPSGRGSEQFF.

V is TRBV7-9 and J is TRBJ1-1, with TRBD1 as a possible D gene (6 bases). CDR1 is SEHNR, CDR2 FQNEAQ, per germline (reference sequence). The CDR3 sequence is 14 residues long. The V gene lost 5 bases and the J gene lost 0 bases, with 10 bases spanning the gap. DNA of the CDR3: TGTGCCAGCAGCCCCGGACAGTTGAACACTGAAGCTTTCTTT. It encodes CASSPGQLNTEAFF.

The V and J genes are TRBV19 and TRBJ1-1; 9 bases match TRBD1. The germline V gene encodes CDR1 LNHDA and CDR2 SQIVND (reference sequence). CDR3 size: 14 residues. Losses at the gene ends were 3 bases for V and 1 base for J; bases not matched to a gene: 0. DNA for the CDR3: TGTGCCAGTAGTATGGGACAGGGGAACACTGAAGCTTTCTTT. Translated: CASSMGQGNTEAFF.

This clone appeared once. The chain couples TRBV24-1 to TRBJ1-4; D is undetermined. Trimming left V 8 bases short and J 6 bases short, with 18 bases between. The CDR3 is made up of 15 amino acids. The germline V gene encodes CDR1 KGHDR and CDR2 SFDVKD. The CDR3 spells CATILFPSVDEKLFF. The CDR3 DNA is TGTGCCACCATTTTGTTTCCGTCAGTGGATGAAAAACTGTTTTTT.

The rearrangement joins TRBV9 to TRBJ2-1; 7 nucleotides match TRBD2. Germline loops: CDR1 SGDLS, CDR2 YYNGEE. CDR3 length equals 13 residues. The V segment lost 0 bases and the J segment 9 bases; nucleotides outside the gene matches: 3. This CDR3 is CASSVGPSGEQFF. Here the CDR3 DNA reads TGTGCCAGCAGCGTAGGCCCTAGCGGTGAGCAGTTCTTC.

The chain carries TRBV24-1 and TRBJ2-5; a weak D match, TRBD1 (5 bases). The CDR3 length is 15 residues. The V and J ends lost 7 bases and 2 bases respectively, with 16 bases between them. From germline, CDR1 is KGHDR and CDR2 SFDVKD. CDR3 residues: CATRVTQAGQETQYF. CDR3 DNA: TGTGCCACCAGAGTCACACAGGCTGGACAAGAGACCCAGTACTTC.

The chain joins TRBV11-3 to TRBJ2-2; possibly TRBD2 for D (6 bases). Germline V gives CDR1 SGHNT, CDR2 YENEEA. V was pared by 4 bases and J by 2 bases, with 11 bases between. The CDR3 loop spans 15 amino acids. CDR3 in DNA: TGTGCCAGCAGCTCCGGGACTTCTAACACCGGGGAGCTGTTTTTT. It is translated as CASSSGTSNTGELFF.

The V gene is TRBV18, the J gene TRBJ1-4; TRBD1 matches at 9 bases. Looked up from germline, CDR1 is KGHSH and CDR2 is LQKENI. The CDR3 totals 14 residues. V was pared by 3 bases and J by 7 bases, with 3 bases of the junction left unmatched. This CDR3 reads CASSPWDRVEKLFF. CDR3 coding DNA: TGTGCCAGCTCACCGTGGGACAGGGTTGAAAAACTGTTTTTT.